Following are 32 T cell receptor beta chains from one sample sequenced in a study of CD8 T cells in Susac syndrome. With random hexamers, reverse transcription was performed on about 0.45 to 1 ug of RNA. TCRdb processed the immunoSEQ multiplex PCR reads anew with MiXCR; each CDR3 protein has one entry. This table holds some 140,000 distinct CDR3 sequences, 65% to 90% found once. The sample comprised CD8+ T cells from PBMCs. These receptors were collected from a human donor with multiple sclerosis.

V and J are TRBV27 and TRBJ2-7, with D perhaps TRBD1 or TRBD2 (5 bases each). With 4 bases removed from V and 1 base from J, the gap between germline ends came to 8 bases. This CDR3 contains 13 residues. Germline V gene data show CDR1 as MNHEY and CDR2 as SMNVEV (reference sequence). The CDR3 DNA follows: TGTGCCAGCAGTTCTGGGGGATCCTACGAGCAGTACGTC. Protein sequence: CASSSGGSYEQYV.

This sequence joins TRBV5-1 and TRBJ2-1; 13 nucleotides line up with TRBD2. CDR1 and CDR2 (germline): SGHRS, YFSETQ. This CDR3 comprises 17 residues. V was pared by 1 base and J by 8 bases, with 9 bases of the junction left unmatched. CDR3 sequence (DNA): TGCGCCAGCAGCTTGATATTCGGACTAGCGGGGGAGGATGAGCAGTTCTTC. It encodes CASSLIFGLAGEDEQFF.

This CDR3 reads CASSVPTSDTQYF. For the CDR3, the DNA is TGTGCCAGCAGCGTCCCTACCTCAGATACGCAGTATTTT. The gene calls are TRBV9 and TRBJ2-3; D unresolved. CDR1 is SGDLS, CDR2 YYNGEE, per germline. The CDR3 sequence is 13 residues long. Trimming took off 2 bases at V and 4 bases at J, with 8 bases between the two ends.

A few counts support this clonotype. For the CDR3, the DNA is TGTGCCAGCTCACCTGGACAGGGATTTCCCTACGAGCAGTACTTC. Its protein is CASSPGQGFPYEQYF. The chain uses TRBV18 and TRBJ2-7, with TRBD1 matching over 8 bases. J lost 2 bases, V lost 3 bases, and 6 bases had no gene match. CDR1 and CDR2 (germline): KGHSH, LQKENI. This CDR3 is 15 amino acids long.

The CDR3 region is CASSDTTGVRTDTQYF. For the CDR3, the DNA is TGTGCCAGCAGCGATACGACAGGGGTCAGGACAGATACGCAGTATTTT. V gene TRBV7-9 combines with J gene TRBJ2-3; TRBD1 matches 8 bases. With 5 bases clipped from V and 3 bases from J, the junction kept 10 bases outside the gene matches. This CDR3 is built from 16 residues. CDR1 is SEHNR and CDR2 is FQNEAQ in the germline V gene (reference sequence). Complete variable domain (other parts from reference TRBV7-9 and TRBJ2-3): DTGVSQNPRHKITKRGQNVTFRCDPISEHNRLYWYRQTLGQGPEFLTYFQNEAQLEKSRLLSDRFSAERPKGSFSTLEIQRTEQGDSAMYLCASSDTTGVRTDTQYFGPGTRLTVL.

About this clonotype itself: The germline gene is not matched at one end of the junction; a read error may be the cause. J is TRBJ1-6 and V is TRBV20-1; 7 bases are shared with TRBD1. The CDR3 has 17 residues. Per the germline V gene, CDR1 is DFQATT and CDR2 is SNEGSKA (reference sequence). In nucleotides, the CDR3 is TGCGGTGCGCTAAGTCGGGGGCAGGGGGTCTATAATTCACCCCTCCACTTT. Encoded protein: CGALSRGQGVYNSPLHF.

The chain employs TRBV4-2 and TRBJ1-1; D ambiguous. Trimming cost V 1 base and J 6 bases, with 12 bases left between them. The germline V gene encodes CDR1 LGHNA and CDR2 YNFKEQ. The CDR3 loop spans 14 amino acids. CDR3 amino acids: CASSQGGRSSEAFF. In DNA, the CDR3 is TGTGCCAGCAGCCAAGGTGGAAGGTCTTCTGAAGCTTTCTTT.

The chain recombines TRBV2 with TRBJ1-2, with TRBD1 identical over 10 bases. The V gene's germline CDR1 is SNHLY and CDR2 FYNNEI. The CDR3 contains 15 residues. V lost 6 bases to trimming and J lost 7 bases; unmatched junction nucleotides: 11. The CDR3 loop reads CASRDMGQGIGGYTF. CDR3 nucleotides: TGTGCCAGCAGAGATATGGGACAGGGGATTGGTGGCTACACCTTC.

The rearrangement links TRBV6-5 to TRBJ2-2; D call uncertain. CDR3 length equals 14 residues. CDR1 is MNHEY, CDR2 SVGAGI, per germline. V was trimmed by 2 bases and J by 6 bases, leaving 10 bases between them. The CDR3 DNA follows: TGTGCCAGCAGTTACGTCCGGGTGGCCGGGGAGCTGTTTTTT. This encodes CASSYVRVAGELFF.

V and J are TRBV12-3 or TRBV12-4 and TRBJ2-7; 8 bases match TRBD2. The V and J ends lost 8 bases and 7 bases, in that order; junction bases with no gene match: 19. The CDR3 is made up of 16 amino acids. The CDR3 here is CASLGGDGGAIEEQYF. CDR3 nucleotide sequence: TGTGCCAGCTTAGGAGGAGACGGGGGGGCAATTGAAGAGCAGTACTTC.

The V and J genes are TRBV5-5 and TRBJ2-3; D possibly uses TRBD1 or TRBD2 (5 bases each). The ends were cut back, 4 bases at V and 8 bases at J, with 11 bases in the middle. Per the germline V gene, CDR1 is SGHKS and CDR2 is YYEKEE (reference sequence). This CDR3 is 12 amino acids long. The DNA for the CDR3 is TGTGCCAGCAGCCTGGGACGTCCTACGCAGTATTTT. Its translation is CASSLGRPTQYF. Combining the CDR3 with reference TRBV5-5 and TRBJ2-3 gives the whole variable domain DAGVTQSPTHLIKTRGQQVTLRCSPISGHKSVSWYQQVLGQGPQFIFQYYEKEERGRGNFPDRFSARQFPNYSSELNVNALLLGDSALYLCASSLGRPTQYFGPGTRLTVL.

The chain uses TRBV7-8 and TRBJ1-1; D remains ambiguous. This CDR3 spans 13 amino acids. V lost 3 bases to trimming and J lost 1 base, with 6 bases between them. Germline CDR1 SGHVS, CDR2 FQNEAQ. The CDR3 sequence is CASSLRQNTEAFF. For the CDR3, the DNA is TGTGCCAGCAGCTTGAGGCAGAACACTGAAGCTTTCTTT.

This clonotype was found a few times. The chain employs TRBV7-6 and TRBJ2-7, with a possible D match to TRBD1 (6 bases). The CDR3 spans 14 residues. V lost 1 base and J 5 bases, leaving 12 bases between the germline ends. CDR1 and CDR2 from the germline V gene are SGHVS and FNYEAQ. The CDR3 here is CASSLGQGRNEQYF. The CDR3 nucleotides read TGTGCCAGCAGCTTAGGGCAGGGGAGAAACGAGCAGTACTTC.

The chain couples TRBV3-1 to TRBJ1-2, with 7 bases aligning to TRBD1. The CDR3 extends over 16 amino acids. Germline V gives CDR1 LGHDT, CDR2 YNNKEL (reference sequence). J lost 5 bases, V lost 0 bases, and 9 bases had no gene match. CDR3 loop: CASSQEAKTGMYGYTF. CDR3 nucleotide sequence: TGTGCCAGCAGCCAAGAAGCGAAGACAGGGATGTATGGCTACACCTTC.

This clonotype appeared a single time. The chain is built from TRBV5-4 and TRBJ2-1, with D perhaps assigned TRBD1 or TRBD2 (5 bases each). Trimming cost V 4 bases and J 1 base, with 12 bases left between them. Per germline, CDR1 SGHNT and CDR2 YYREEE (reference sequence). The CDR3 runs to 15 residues. The CDR3 sequence is CASSHGTESYNEQFF. CDR3 DNA: TGTGCCAGCAGCCACGGGACGGAGTCCTACAATGAGCAGTTCTTC. Together with reference TRBV5-4 and TRBJ2-1, the CDR3 gives the full variable domain: ETGVTQSPTHLIKTRGQQVTLRCSSQSGHNTVSWYQQALGQGPQFIFQYYREEENGRGNFPPRFSGLQFPNYSSELNVNALELDDSALYLCASSHGTESYNEQFFGPGTRLTVL.

V and J are TRBV11-2 and TRBJ1-1, with a weak D call TRBD1 (5 bases). The germline gives CDR1 SGHAT, CDR2 FQNNGV. The CDR3 runs to 16 residues. V gave up 3 bases and J gave up 1 base, with 15 bases separating them. The CDR3 DNA is TGTGCCAGCAGCTTGGGCGCGGGACTTTGGAACACTGAAGCTTTCTTT. Translated: CASSLGAGLWNTEAFF.

V and J are TRBV6-1 and TRBJ1-1; D is unresolved. Germline assignment: CDR1 MNHNS and CDR2 SASEGT. The CDR3 loop spans 14 amino acids. The V and J ends lost 3 bases and 6 bases respectively, with 14 bases between them. The CDR3 spells CASSDGPSPAEAFF. The CDR3 DNA follows: TGTGCCAGCAGTGATGGGCCGAGCCCCGCTGAAGCTTTCTTT.

The rearrangement links TRBV27 to TRBJ1-3; D unresolved. CDR1 is MNHEY, CDR2 SMNVEV, per germline (reference sequence). The CDR3 runs to 15 residues. Trimming left V 2 bases short and J 3 bases short, with 11 bases between. In DNA, the CDR3 is TGTGCCAGCAGTTTAAACCGCAGAATTGGAAACACCATATATTTT. Translating it yields CASSLNRRIGNTIYF.

This clonotype was seen more than once but under ten times. The V and J genes are TRBV30 and TRBJ2-7, with 10 bases fitting TRBD1. The V segment lost 5 bases and the J segment 4 bases; nucleotides outside the gene matches: 2. Germline V gene data show CDR1 as GTSNPN and CDR2 as SVGIG (reference sequence). This CDR3 has 12 amino acids. CDR3 amino acids: CAWGQGDYEQYF. CDR3 nucleotide sequence: TGTGCCTGGGGACAGGGGGATTACGAGCAGTACTTC.

V gene TRBV29-1 combines with J gene TRBJ1-2; D call uncertain. CDR1 SQVTM and CDR2 ANQGSEA come from the germline V gene. Trimming stripped 7 bases from V and 14 bases from J, with 11 bases between. This CDR3 contains 8 residues. The CDR3 is CSAGRQTF. CDR3 coding DNA: TGCAGCGCCGGCAGGCAGACCTTC.

A single count supports this clonotype. V gene TRBV27 combines with J gene TRBJ2-7, with 8 bases lining up with TRBD1. Germline V gene data show CDR1 as MNHEY and CDR2 as SMNVEV (reference sequence). The CDR3 is 16 amino acids. After removal of 6 bases from V and 5 bases from J, the junction contained 15 bases not matched to a gene. The CDR3 nucleotides read TGTGCCAGCAGCCCGCGGGGAGGACAGGGCGGCCACGAGCAGTACTTC. Its translation: CASSPRGGQGGHEQYF.

The genes are TRBV24-1 and TRBJ2-5, with D possibly being TRBD2 (5 bases). In germline, CDR1 is KGHDR, CDR2 SFDVKD. This CDR3 spans 17 amino acids. V shed 1 base and J shed 2 bases, with 16 bases lying between them. The DNA of the CDR3 is TGTGCCACCAGTGATTTTGTGGCGGAGGCAGGTCAAGAGACCCAGTACTTC. This codes for CATSDFVAEAGQETQYF.

In this sample, this clonotype turned up a few times. This chain connects TRBV5-1 to TRBJ2-7; possibly TRBD1 for D (5 bases). V was cut by 2 bases and J by 4 bases, with 7 bases left in between. From germline, CDR1 is SGHRS and CDR2 YFSETQ. The CDR3 is 12 amino acids. CDR3: CASSLQEYEQYF. The CDR3 DNA is TGCGCCAGCAGCTTACAGGAGTACGAGCAGTACTTC.

This clonotype was seen a handful of times. V usage is TRBV20-1 and J usage is TRBJ2-7, with D unresolved. The CDR3 loop spans 14 amino acids. The V and J ends lost 0 bases and 1 base respectively, with 10 bases between them. Germline values: CDR1 DFQATT, CDR2 SNEGSKA (reference sequence). Written as DNA, the CDR3 is TGCAGTGCTAGAGATTTTTTCCGATCCTACGAGCAGTACTTC. Amino acids: CSARDFFRSYEQYF.

In its sample, this clonotype was seen once. This chain uses TRBV7-8 with TRBJ1-5; D unresolved. In germline, CDR1 is SGHVS, CDR2 FQNEAQ. Trimming pared 3 bases from V and 3 bases from J, leaving 15 bases between. The CDR3 loop spans 16 amino acids. The CDR3 DNA follows: TGTGCCAGCAGCTTGGTTACCATTGGGCTCAATCAGCCCCAGCATTTT. It encodes CASSLVTIGLNQPQHF.

Only a few counts were recorded for this clonotype. This rearrangement joins TRBV6-1 to TRBJ1-5; no reliable D call. Deletions cut 6 bases from V and 5 bases from J, with 14 bases between. CDR3 length equals 14 residues. Germline loops: CDR1 MNHNS, CDR2 SASEGT. The CDR3 nucleotides are TGTGCCAGCAGCCCACCTGACGGCTATCAGCCCCAGCATTTT. This gives the protein CASSPPDGYQPQHF.

This sequence joins TRBV27 and TRBJ2-3; no reliable D call. The CDR3 sequence is 15 residues long. Deletions cut 4 bases from V and 3 bases from J, with 14 bases between. In germline, CDR1 is MNHEY, CDR2 SMNVEV (reference sequence). The CDR3 region is CASSSPLVRTDTQYF. The DNA of the CDR3 is TGTGCCAGCAGTTCCCCCCTCGTTAGGACAGATACGCAGTATTTT.

J is TRBJ2-1 and V is TRBV19, with D possibly matching TRBD2 (5 bases). CDR3 size: 14 residues. Germline loops: CDR1 LNHDA, CDR2 SQIVND (reference sequence). Deletions cut 3 bases from V and 6 bases from J, with 12 bases between. CDR3 protein: CASSISGIGNEQFF. CDR3 DNA sequence: TGTGCCAGTAGTATTTCGGGGATCGGCAATGAGCAGTTCTTC. Filled out from reference TRBV19 and TRBJ2-1, the complete variable domain reads DGGITQSPKYLFRKEGQNVTLSCEQNLNHDAMYWYRQDPGQGLRLIYYSQIVNDFQKGDIAEGYSVSREKKESFPLTVTSAQKNPTAFYLCASSISGIGNEQFFGPGTRLTVL.

The J gene is TRBJ2-1, the V gene TRBV3-1; D not certain. Germline V gene lookup returns CDR1 LGHDT and CDR2 YNNKEL (reference sequence). The CDR3 totals 13 residues. The ends were cut back, 3 bases at V and 6 bases at J, with 9 bases in the middle. DNA of the CDR3: TGTGCCAGCAGCCACGGCCCCCCCAATGAGCAGTTCTTC. Protein product: CASSHGPPNEQFF.

The table lists this clonotype with a count of one. V and J are TRBV4-1 and TRBJ1-4; 10 nucleotides match TRBD1. Trimming removed 0 bases from V and 16 bases from J; junction bases left unmatched: 5. Germline V CDR1 and CDR2: MGHRA, YSYEKL. The CDR3 totals 13 residues. The CDR3 reads CASSQETGTGEFF. The DNA for the CDR3 is TGCGCCAGCAGCCAAGAAACCGGGACAGGGGAGTTTTTT.

V is TRBV7-9 and J is TRBJ2-6, with D uncertain. V was cut by 0 bases and J by 6 bases, with 9 bases left in between. Germline CDR1 is SEHNR and CDR2 is FQNEAQ (reference sequence). This CDR3 is 15 amino acids long. CDR3 nucleotide sequence: TGTGCCAGCAGCTTAGCCCCCTCGCAGGCCAACGTCCTGACTTTC. Translated, it gives CASSLAPSQANVLTF. The full variable domain, its missing parts supplied by reference TRBV7-9 and TRBJ2-6, is DTGVSQNPRHKITKRGQNVTFRCDPISEHNRLYWYRQTLGQGPEFLTYFQNEAQLEKSRLLSDRFSAERPKGSFSTLEIQRTEQGDSAMYLCASSLAPSQANVLTFGAGSRLTVL.

This chain links TRBV6-2 or TRBV6-3 with TRBJ2-3, with 8 nucleotides matching TRBD1. The length of the CDR3 is 17 residues. Trimming removed 2 bases from V and 4 bases from J; junction bases left unmatched: 11. The germline V gene has CDR1 MNHEY and CDR2 SVGEGT. The CDR3 here is CASSYPLDREGADTQYF. CDR3 in DNA: TGTGCCAGCAGTTACCCCTTGGACAGGGAAGGCGCAGATACGCAGTATTTT.